A single sample gave rise to the 32 T cell receptor beta chains below, sequenced in a study of T cell responses to AZD1222 COVID-19 vaccine. The table came from immunoSEQ multiplex PCR; TCRdb's copy has only in-frame clones and leaves some out. The table lists tens of thousands of clones, about 90% of them singletons. Material: peripheral blood, obtained on day 0 of MenACWY control vaccination. These receptors all stem from an adult in good health.

The chain uses TRBV5-1 and TRBJ2-5, with D hard to call. V lost 0 bases and J lost 1, with 10 bases in between. The CDR3 totals 15 residues. Per the germline V gene, CDR1 is SGHRS and CDR2 is YFSETQ. For the CDR3, the DNA is TGCGCCAGCAGCTTGGACTCGCTATTCCAAGAGACCCAGTACTTC. This encodes CASSLDSLFQETQYF.

CDR3 coding DNA: TGTGCCAGCAGGAAAGGGTCGGGGGGTCAGCCCCAGCATTTT. Protein product: CASRKGSGGQPQHF. The chain recombines TRBV2 with TRBJ1-5, with D maybe TRBD1 (5 bases). The CDR3 contains 14 residues. Per the germline V gene, CDR1 is SNHLY and CDR2 is FYNNEI. V was cut by 6 bases and J by 6 bases, with 15 bases left in between.

The V gene is TRBV18, the J gene TRBJ2-1; TRBD1 aligns across 8 bases. CDR1 and CDR2 from the germline V gene are KGHSH and LQKENI. The J segment lost 12 bases and the V segment lost 2 bases, leaving 6 bases of the junction unmatched. The CDR3 sequence is 13 residues long. The DNA for the CDR3 is TGTGCCAGCTCACCAACTCAGGGGGCTGGGCAGTTCTTC. Translation: CASSPTQGAGQFF.

There are a few counts of this clone. The chain carries TRBV7-9 and TRBJ2-7, with D hard to call. The CDR3 contains 15 residues. Germline loops: CDR1 SEHNR, CDR2 FQNEAQ (reference sequence). V shed 5 bases and J shed 0 bases, with 14 bases lying between them. CDR3 coding DNA: TGTGCCAGCAGCCCTCGAGTCGTCCTCTCCTACGAGCAGTACTTC. As protein: CASSPRVVLSYEQYF.

The V gene is TRBV9, the J gene TRBJ1-1, with 7 bases aligning to TRBD1. CDR3 length: 16 residues. Germline V gene sequence: CDR1 SGDLS, CDR2 YYNGEE. After removal of 0 bases from V and 1 base from J, the junction contained 6 bases not matched to a gene. CDR3 sequence (DNA): TGTGCCAGCAGCGTAGGTGGGGACAGCCCGAACACTGAAGCTTTCTTT. It yields the protein CASSVGGDSPNTEAFF.

This sequence joins TRBV19 and TRBJ2-1; a weak D match, TRBD2 (7 bases). The length of the CDR3 is 15 residues. The germline gives CDR1 LNHDA, CDR2 SQIVND (reference sequence). Trimming removed 8 bases from V and 3 bases from J, with 17 bases in between. The CDR3 DNA sequence: TGTGCCAGTTCCCCAGGGGCGGGAGACTACAATGAGCAGTTCTTC. Encoded protein: CASSPGAGDYNEQFF.

This rearrangement joins TRBV12-3 or TRBV12-4 to TRBJ2-7; no clear D gene. Trimming pared 6 bases from V and 1 base from J, leaving 7 bases between. The CDR3 runs to 12 residues. The CDR3 nucleotides are TGTGCCAGCAGAGTTGGGTCCTACGAGCAGTACTTC. This sequence encodes CASRVGSYEQYF.

In this sample, this clone turned up once. The chain links TRBV5-1 to TRBJ2-5, with 8 bases fitting TRBD2. Germline V gene sequence: CDR1 SGHRS, CDR2 YFSETQ. Unmatched junction bases numbered 3, after V lost 3 bases and J lost 2 bases. There are 14 residues in the CDR3. This CDR3 reads CASSSGGGQETQYF. CDR3 nucleotide sequence: TGCGCCAGCAGCTCCGGCGGGGGGCAAGAGACCCAGTACTTC.

V is TRBV11-3 and J is TRBJ2-2; TRBD1 matches 8 bases. The V segment lost 5 bases and the J segment 1 base; nucleotides outside the gene matches: 3. CDR1 is SGHNT, CDR2 YENEEA, per germline. The CDR3 sequence is 15 residues long. The CDR3 nucleotides are TGTGCCAGCAGCCCCGGGACAGGGAACACCGGGGAGCTGTTTTTT. Its translation is CASSPGTGNTGELFF.

The chain's CDR3 is CATSDFEQGTDTQYF. In DNA form, the CDR3 reads TGTGCCACCAGTGATTTTGAGCAGGGCACAGATACGCAGTATTTT. The gene calls are TRBV24-1 and TRBJ2-3; D is uncertain. Trimming pared 1 base from V and 1 base from J, leaving 8 bases between. There are 15 residues in the CDR3. Germline V CDR1 and CDR2: KGHDR, SFDVKD.

The chain employs TRBV20-1 and TRBJ1-2; TRBD1 agrees at 7 bases. V was clipped by 7 bases and J by 10 bases; unmatched bases: 9. Germline-derived CDR1 and CDR2 are DFQATT and SNEGSKA (reference sequence). The length of the CDR3 is 11 residues. This CDR3 is CSGAGTVDYTF. In nucleotides, the CDR3 is TGCAGTGGAGCCGGGACAGTCGACTACACCTTC.

The chain couples TRBV10-1 to TRBJ2-1; 9 bases are a match to TRBD2. This CDR3 is 19 amino acids long. From germline, CDR1 is WNHNN and CDR2 SYGVQD (reference sequence). V shed 0 bases, J shed 0 bases, and the junction held 9 bases outside the gene matches. The CDR3 loop is CASSESGLAGRNSYNEQFF. The CDR3 nucleotides read TGCGCCAGCAGTGAGTCGGGCCTAGCGGGACGCAACTCCTACAATGAGCAGTTCTTC.

CDR3 sequence reads: CASSSENGNTIYF. The CDR3 region has the DNA TGTGCCAGCAGCTCAGAAAACGGAAACACCATATATTTT. The rearrangement uses TRBV7-2 and TRBJ1-3, with D hard to call. V was clipped by 4 bases and J by 4 bases, with 8 bases between them. In germline, CDR1 is SGHTA, CDR2 FQGNSA. The CDR3 runs 13 residues.

The V call is TRBV19, the J call TRBJ1-2; 8 bases align to TRBD1. This CDR3 has 12 amino acids. Per germline, CDR1 LNHDA and CDR2 SQIVND (reference sequence). J lost 8 bases, V lost 7 bases, and 6 bases had no gene match. DNA of the CDR3: TGTGCCAGTAACCACAGGGGGGGAGGCTACACCTTC. Translation: CASNHRGGGYTF.

CDR3 DNA sequence: TGCAGTGCCCAGCGGGACACTGAAGCTTTCTTT. This codes for CSAQRDTEAFF. The chain couples TRBV20-1 to TRBJ1-1; D not certain. Germline CDR1 DFQATT, CDR2 SNEGSKA (reference sequence). Trimming took 6 bases from V and 3 from J, leaving 8 bases between them. This CDR3 has 11 amino acids.

This clone was recorded a few times. The chain is built from TRBV3-1 (or the pseudogene TRBV3-2) and TRBJ2-1; D is uncertain. V shed 3 bases and J shed 2 bases, with 11 bases lying between them. Germline V gene data show CDR1 as LGHDT and CDR2 as YNNKEL (reference sequence). The CDR3 is made up of 15 amino acids. The CDR3 here is CASSQGHLAYNEQFF. CDR3 DNA: TGTGCCAGCAGCCAGGGTCACTTAGCCTACAATGAGCAGTTCTTC.

This clone is a singleton in its sample. This sequence joins TRBV23-1 and TRBJ1-5, with D uncertain. TRBV23-1 qualifies as an ORF whose function is uncertain. The length of the CDR3 is 14 residues. V lost 7 bases and J 2 bases, leaving 12 bases between the germline ends. The CDR3 DNA is TGCGCCAGCACGCCCCGACCGTGCAATCAGCCCCAGCATTTT. Translation gives CASTPRPCNQPQHF.

The chain combines TRBV5-4 with TRBJ2-1; 7 bases fit TRBD2. The CDR3 totals 15 residues. V trimming: 2 bases; J trimming: 5 bases; junction bases outside the gene matches: 7. Per the germline V gene, CDR1 is SGHNT and CDR2 is YYREEE (reference sequence). The CDR3: CASSFFGGSHNEQFF. CDR3 sequence (DNA): TGTGCCAGCAGCTTCTTTGGCGGGAGTCACAATGAGCAGTTCTTC. The whole variable domain, filled in from reference TRBV5-4 and TRBJ2-1, reads ETGVTQSPTHLIKTRGQQVTLRCSSQSGHNTVSWYQQALGQGPQFIFQYYREEENGRGNFPPRFSGLQFPNYSSELNVNALELDDSALYLCASSFFGGSHNEQFFGPGTRLTVL.

The rearrangement joins TRBV4-1 to TRBJ1-6, with no clear D. Trimming took off 0 bases at V and 9 bases at J, with 18 bases between the two ends. The CDR3 loop spans 17 amino acids. Germline CDR1 reads MGHRA; CDR2 reads YSYEKL. Here the CDR3 reads CASSQDGSTPGSSPLHF. CDR3 in DNA: TGCGCCAGCAGCCAAGATGGATCCACCCCGGGGAGTTCACCCCTCCACTTT.

The genes are TRBV4-1 and TRBJ2-7; 9 positions match TRBD1. The CDR3 is 16 amino acids. Germline CDR1 is MGHRA and CDR2 is YSYEKL. With 1 base clipped from V and 3 bases from J, the junction kept 7 bases outside the gene matches. The CDR3 spells CASSQGGTGLYYEQYF. CDR3 bases: TGCGCCAGCAGCCAAGGGGGGACAGGGCTGTACTACGAGCAGTACTTC.

V usage is TRBV4-3 and J usage is TRBJ1-2; TRBD1 agrees at 10 bases. V trimming: 0 bases; J trimming: 8 bases; junction bases outside the gene matches: 9. From germline, CDR1 is LGHNA and CDR2 YSLEER. The CDR3 spans 16 residues. CDR3 sequence reads: CASSQDARQGAEGYTF. CDR3 nucleotides: TGCGCCAGCAGCCAAGATGCCCGACAGGGGGCAGAAGGCTACACCTTC.

J is TRBJ1-1 and V is TRBV25-1; D is unclear. There are 11 residues in the CDR3. Per the germline V gene, CDR1 is MGHDK and CDR2 is SYGVNS. Trimming took off 0 bases at V and 10 bases at J, with 6 bases between the two ends. CDR3 amino acids: CASSEYSRAFF. The DNA of the CDR3 is TGTGCCAGCAGTGAATATTCCCGAGCTTTCTTT.

A single count supports this clone. The CDR3 here is CASTSPTANYGYTF. The CDR3 DNA follows: TGTGCCAGCACCTCCCCGACAGCTAACTATGGCTACACCTTC. This sequence joins TRBV2 and TRBJ1-2; a weak D match, TRBD1 (5 bases). Trimming shortened V by 7 bases and J by 0 bases, and 12 bases separated the two germline ends. Germline V gene lookup returns CDR1 SNHLY and CDR2 FYNNEI. The length of the CDR3 is 14 residues. The full variable domain, rest sourced from reference TRBV2 and TRBJ1-2, is EPEVTQTPSHQVTQMGQEVILRCVPISNHLYFYWYRQILGQKVEFLVSFYNNEISEKSEIFDDQFSVERPDGSNFTLKIRSTKLEDSAMYFCASTSPTANYGYTFGSGTRLTVV.

V gene TRBV4-2 combines with J gene TRBJ2-5, with 7 positions matching TRBD2. The V segment lost 2 bases and the J segment 2 bases; nucleotides outside the gene matches: 8. This CDR3 region has 16 residues. Germline V gives CDR1 LGHNA, CDR2 YNFKEQ. The chain's CDR3 is CASSQSKAGKQETQYF. DNA of the CDR3: TGTGCCAGCAGCCAATCGAAAGCGGGAAAACAAGAGACCCAGTACTTC.

This chain connects TRBV27 to TRBJ1-5; TRBD1 aligns across 9 bases. Trimming cost V 8 bases and J 4 bases; bases outside gene matches: 6. The CDR3 has 14 amino acids. CDR1 is MNHEY and CDR2 is SMNVEV in the germline V gene (reference sequence). The CDR3 protein is CASALGTGNQPQHF. DNA for the CDR3: TGTGCCAGCGCGTTGGGGACAGGGAATCAGCCCCAGCATTTT.

In its sample, this clone was seen a few times. The V and J genes are TRBV27 and TRBJ2-1; no definite D call. V shed 2 bases and J shed 5 bases, with 10 bases lying between them. This CDR3 is 14 amino acids long. CDR1 is MNHEY and CDR2 is SMNVEV in the germline V gene (reference sequence). This CDR3 reads CASSLLAGNNEQFF. The CDR3 coding sequence is TGTGCCAGCAGTTTACTCGCAGGAAACAATGAGCAGTTCTTC.

In this sample, this clone turned up a few times. The V gene is TRBV6-5, the J gene TRBJ1-5; 8 bases are a match to TRBD1. The length of the CDR3 is 14 residues. The trim removed 4 bases at V and 3 bases at J, leaving 2 bases unmatched. Germline assignment: CDR1 MNHEY and CDR2 SVGAGI. CDR3 residues: CASSSRGLNQPQHF. CDR3 bases: TGTGCCAGCAGTTCCAGGGGGCTCAATCAGCCCCAGCATTTT.

The chain joins TRBV19 to TRBJ1-2, with D maybe TRBD1 (5 bases). The V gene lost 5 bases and the J gene lost 4 bases, with 17 bases spanning the gap. Per germline, CDR1 LNHDA and CDR2 SQIVND (reference sequence). The length of the CDR3 is 15 residues. This chain's CDR3 is CASSPRGVSLYGYTF. CDR3 nucleotide sequence: TGTGCCAGTAGTCCCCGGGGGGTCTCCCTCTATGGCTACACCTTC.

DNA of the CDR3: TGTGCCAGCAGACAATCTAGCGGGGGCCTCGGGGCCGGGGAGCTGTTTTTT. This sequence encodes CASRQSSGGLGAGELFF. The chain is built from TRBV2 and TRBJ2-2; 10 nucleotides match TRBD2. The CDR3 spans 17 residues. Germline CDR1 reads SNHLY; CDR2 reads FYNNEI. V lost 6 bases, J lost 6 bases, and 13 bases stayed unmatched.

Only one count was recorded for this clone. The chain joins TRBV28 to TRBJ2-1, with a tentative D call TRBD2 (6 bases). The CDR3 is made up of 14 amino acids. Trimming removed 6 bases at V and 7 bases at J, with 16 bases between. Germline CDR1 MDHEN, CDR2 SYDVKM. This CDR3 is CASSNSGTLNEQFF. The CDR3 region has the DNA TGTGCCAGCAGCAACTCGGGGACTTTAAATGAGCAGTTCTTC.

The gene calls are TRBV2 and TRBJ2-7; 7 positions agree with TRBD2. Germline CDR1 is SNHLY and CDR2 is FYNNEI. This CDR3 has 15 residues. With 3 bases clipped from V and 7 bases from J, the junction kept 12 bases outside the gene matches. The CDR3 DNA reads as TGTGCCAGCAGTGAGGGGACTACTCGTCCCGATGAGCAGTACTTC. Protein: CASSEGTTRPDEQYF.

The table lists this clone with a few counts. The V gene is TRBV5-6, the J gene TRBJ2-2; D might be TRBD1 or TRBD2, each matching 5 bases. CDR1 is SGHDT, CDR2 YYEEEE, per germline. CDR3 length: 15 amino acids. Trimming took 2 bases from V and 6 from J, leaving 14 bases between them. CDR3 in amino acids: CASSFPGTLAGELFF. CDR3 nucleotides: TGTGCCAGCAGCTTCCCCGGGACCCTGGCCGGGGAGCTGTTTTTT. The full variable domain, its missing parts supplied by reference TRBV5-6 and TRBJ2-2, is DAGVTQSPTHLIKTRGQQVTLRCSPKSGHDTVSWYQQALGQGPQFIFQYYEEEERQRGNFPDRFSGHQFPNYSSELNVNALLLGDSALYLCASSFPGTLAGELFFGEGSRLTVL.